The sample holds a few counts of the clone carrying this T cell receptor beta chain. This record belongs to a study of blood T cell repertoires in COVID-19. Study-level background: The origin of the acute and convalescent COVID-19 samples was the United States, Italy and Spain.

CDR1 and CDR2 (germline): SEHNR, FQNEAQ (reference sequence). Between the trimmed V and J ends, which lost 5 bases and 2 bases, there was a span of 9 bases. The CDR3 is 13 residues long. Per the authors' pipeline: Nucleated cell number was recorded as an estimate derived from reference gene primer amplification. Here immunoSEQ multiplex PCR was the method, and the copy in TCRdb shows in-frame clones only, minus some. D and trimming come from the DNA, and the V and J calls and clone size come from that table. Here the sample spans 250,000 to 300,000 clones, roughly nine tenths being singletons. Followed longitudinally, the Seattle patients had been enrolled during active infection.

J is TRBJ2-5 and V is TRBV7-9; D uncertain. The clonotype was recovered from a woman in her 30s with COVID-19, enrolled during active disease. The sequencing sample was made of peripheral blood. For the CDR3, the DNA is TGTGCCAGCAGCCGTACAGAGCAAGAGACCCAGTACTTC. Translation gives CASSRTEQETQYF.